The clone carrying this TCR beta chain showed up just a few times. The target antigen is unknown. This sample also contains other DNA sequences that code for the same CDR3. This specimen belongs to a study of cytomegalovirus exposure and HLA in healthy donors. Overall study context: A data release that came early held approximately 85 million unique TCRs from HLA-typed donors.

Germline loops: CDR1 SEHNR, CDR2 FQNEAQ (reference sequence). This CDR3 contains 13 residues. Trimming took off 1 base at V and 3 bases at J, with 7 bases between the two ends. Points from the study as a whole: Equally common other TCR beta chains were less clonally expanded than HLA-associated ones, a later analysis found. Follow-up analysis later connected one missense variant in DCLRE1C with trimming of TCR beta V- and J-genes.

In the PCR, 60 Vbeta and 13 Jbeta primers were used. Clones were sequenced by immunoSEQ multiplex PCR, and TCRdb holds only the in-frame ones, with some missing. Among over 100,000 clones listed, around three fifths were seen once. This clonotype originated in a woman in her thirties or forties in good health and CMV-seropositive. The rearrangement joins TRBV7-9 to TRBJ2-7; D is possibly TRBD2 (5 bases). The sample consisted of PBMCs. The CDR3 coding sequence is TGTGCCAGCAGCTTAGTGGGAGACTACGAGCAGTACTTC. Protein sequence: CASSLVGDYEQYF.